The rows below give T cell receptor beta chains drawn from one sample of a study of beta chain features in type 1 diabetes. The assay was immunoSEQ multiplex PCR, and TCRdb's table has in-frame clones only and misses some. The table has about 620,000 clones, less than 20% seen once. Material for sequencing was naive CD4+ T cells from blood. All receptors derive from a man in his late teens or twenties in good health. CDR3s include the opening cysteine and the closing phenylalanine or tryptophan. The order of the fields is clone size, V gene, J gene, CDR3 protein. The size of a clone is reported for some rows only, either as once, few or many, or as a class for expanded clones.

>NA|TRBV30|TRBJ1-2
CAWSQTAPLGYTF
>few|TRBV5-1|TRBJ2-5
CASSFGTGYQETQYF
>once|TRBV5-4|TRBJ2-7
CASSPRGGTYEQYF
>few|TRBV7-9|TRBJ1-1
CASSPEGGAFF
>NA|TRBV7-9|TRBJ2-3
CASSLGGPGDTQYF
>NA|TRBV15|TRBJ2-7
CATSRSSWGREFEQYF
>NA|TRBV9|TRBJ2-3
CASSSYPGLAGYTDTQYF
>NA|TRBV4-3|TRBJ1-4
CASSQVRQGAHEKLFF
>few|TRBV25-1|TRBJ2-1
CASSELWGYSSYNEQFF
>NA|TRBV19|TRBJ2-7
CASSTPWTGSYEQYF
>NA|TRBV27|TRBJ2-7
CASSWDRGSYEQYF
>NA|TRBV7-2|TRBJ1-1
CASSFSGQPNTEAFF
>few|TRBV10-3|TRBJ2-2
CAINPGLAGGNTGELFF
>NA|TRBV5-1|TRBJ2-2
CASRDPGELFF
>NA|TRBV4-2|TRBJ2-2
CASSQGARGNTGELFF
>few|TRBV13|TRBJ2-7
CASSPNRYEQYF
>NA|TRBV20-1|TRBJ1-6
CSAAPNSPLHF
>few|TRBV6-5|TRBJ2-7
CASTLGHEQYF
>NA|TRBV10-3|TRBJ2-1
CAIRDLRKANEQFF
>few|TRBV7-2|TRBJ2-5
CASSPPGTQYF
>few|TRBV9|TRBJ2-2
CASSVVSGNTGELFF
>NA|TRBV6-5|TRBJ2-5
CASSLAGRETQYF
>few|TRBV25-1|TRBJ2-4
CASSVGSIHIQYF
>few|TRBV7-2|TRBJ2-1
CASRLILGSPPNEQFF
>NA|TRBV9|TRBJ2-3
CASGREIDTQYF
>NA|TRBV6-6|TRBJ2-7
CASSHHRDRGDYEQYF
>NA|TRBV29-1|TRBJ2-4
CSVARDDIQYF
>few|TRBV29-1|TRBJ2-1
CSGEGAGANEQFF
>NA|TRBV11-2|TRBJ2-3
CASSLGAGISTDTQYF
>NA|TRBV5-6|TRBJ2-7
CASSLKPTDYEQYF
>few|TRBV2|TRBJ1-2
CASSEERGLWYGYTF
>NA|TRBV11-2|TRBJ2-1
CASSLARGQRPYNEQFF
>few|TRBV28|TRBJ2-1
CASSLWYGGNEQFF
>few|TRBV6-1|TRBJ2-5
CASNGGGLQETQYF
>few|TRBV5-1|TRBJ2-7
CASSASSGPSYEQYF
>few|TRBV7-9|TRBJ1-1
CASSLGGRGTEAFF
>few|TRBV7-3|TRBJ2-2
CASSLKGTTRTGELFF
>few|TRBV7-3|TRBJ2-1
CASSFGQGAFNEQFF
>few|TRBV15|TRBJ2-3
CATSRLDTDTQYF
>few|TRBV7-9|TRBJ2-1
CASRNSKSSYNEQFF
>few|TRBV11-2|TRBJ2-1
CASRGLARSFTPLEQFF
>NA|TRBV27|TRBJ2-1
CASSLRVWAGVSSNEQFF
>few|TRBV10-3|TRBJ2-2
CAISVPGTGELFF
>few|TRBV5-1|TRBJ2-3
CASSLETPSGSPTDTQYF
>few|TRBV7-7|TRBJ1-2
CASSLVVNGYTF
>NA|TRBV7-9|TRBJ2-7
CASSSQGPGEQYF
>NA|TRBV10-3|TRBJ2-3
CAISVGTGGINTQYF
>NA|TRBV7-3|TRBJ2-3
CASSSTGGPDTQYF